The 27 T cell receptor beta chains in this list originate from one sample, sequenced in a study of multiple sclerosis patients with progressive multifocal leukoencephalopathy. Time point in this sample: time of PML onset. The assay was immunoSEQ multiplex PCR, and TCRdb's table has in-frame clones only and misses some. The sample contains 25,000 to 35,000 clones, about 90% of which appear only once. Sequencing used PBMCs, obtained from a patient treated with natalizumab. Receptor source: a human donor with progressive multifocal leukoencephalopathy.

This clone turned up a few times. The chain links TRBV6-5 to TRBJ1-1, with TRBD1 identical over 7 bases. The germline V gene encodes CDR1 MNHEY and CDR2 SVGAGI. The CDR3 extends over 14 amino acids. The trim removed 5 bases at V and 5 bases at J, leaving 8 bases unmatched. CDR3 protein: CASSDAGGSTEAFF. The CDR3 DNA follows: TGTGCCAGCAGTGACGCAGGGGGGAGTACTGAAGCTTTCTTT.

The gene calls are TRBV12-5 and TRBJ2-7; 7 nucleotides agree with TRBD1. V trimming: 6 bases; J trimming: 3 bases; junction bases outside the gene matches: 14. The CDR3 is 16 residues long. Germline V gives CDR1 LGHNT, CDR2 FRNRAP. The CDR3 DNA reads as TGTGCTAGTGGCCAGGGGGATGAGGGACGCCTCTACGAGCAGTACTTC. This translates into CASGQGDEGRLYEQYF.

CDR3 in DNA: TGTGCCAGCAGCTTAGCGATGACAGGACTTGGAAACACCATATATTTT. Protein sequence: CASSLAMTGLGNTIYF. The V and J genes are TRBV7-9 and TRBJ1-3, with D possibly matching TRBD1 (6 bases). V was shortened by 0 bases and J by 3 bases, with 12 bases between the two germline ends. Germline CDR1 SEHNR, CDR2 FQNEAQ (reference sequence). CDR3 length equals 16 residues.

The rearrangement links TRBV6-1 to TRBJ2-7; 9 positions match TRBD1. J gave up 3 bases and V 6 bases, and 3 bases lay outside the gene matches. CDR3 length: 13 amino acids. Germline lookup yields CDR1 MNHNS and CDR2 SASEGT. CDR3 sequence: CASRGQGVYEQYF. CDR3 sequence (DNA): TGTGCCAGCAGGGGACAGGGAGTCTACGAGCAGTACTTC.

The genes are TRBV9 and TRBJ1-1; D uncertain. This CDR3 is built from 13 residues. CDR1 is SGDLS and CDR2 is YYNGEE in the germline V gene. The V and J ends lost 3 bases and 0 bases respectively, with 6 bases between them. CDR3 protein: CASSALLNTEAFF. The CDR3 bases are TGTGCCAGCAGCGCGTTGCTGAACACTGAAGCTTTCTTT.

V is TRBV28 and J is TRBJ1-3; no firm D call. This CDR3 region has 17 residues. Germline V gene sequence: CDR1 MDHEN, CDR2 SYDVKM. Deletions cut 6 bases from V and 2 bases from J, with 20 bases between. CDR3 bases: TGTGCCAGCAGCCCCCTGGGGAGGTTAGAAACTGGAAACACCATATATTTT. It yields the protein CASSPLGRLETGNTIYF.

The rearrangement links TRBV29-1 to TRBJ2-7, with 10 bases aligning to TRBD1. The CDR3 is made up of 13 amino acids. CDR1 SQVTM and CDR2 ANQGSEA come from the germline V gene. V dropped 4 bases and J dropped 2; count of bases not matched to a gene: 2. In DNA, the CDR3 is TGCAGCGTTGTGGGACAGGGGCCCTACGAGCAGTACTTC. Its protein is CSVVGQGPYEQYF.

The rearrangement links TRBV9 to TRBJ1-3; D is unresolved. The germline gives CDR1 SGDLS, CDR2 YYNGEE. Trimming removed 4 bases at V and 4 bases at J, with 15 bases between. The CDR3 extends over 15 amino acids. The DNA for the CDR3 is TGTGCCAGCAGCCCATCCAACCCAACGGGAAACACCATATATTTT. It yields the protein CASSPSNPTGNTIYF.

The chain combines TRBV19 with TRBJ1-5; no clear D gene. Germline CDR1 reads LNHDA; CDR2 reads SQIVND (reference sequence). The ends were cut back, 5 bases at V and 3 bases at J, with 11 bases in the middle. This CDR3 spans 14 amino acids. This chain's CDR3 is CASSFGIINQPQHF. In DNA form, the CDR3 reads TGTGCCAGTAGTTTCGGGATCATCAATCAGCCCCAGCATTTT.

In this sample, this clone turned up a few times. V usage is TRBV5-1 and J usage is TRBJ2-2, with 14 positions matching TRBD2. Germline V lookup: CDR1 SGHRS, CDR2 YFSETQ. The trim removed 4 bases at V and 9 bases at J, leaving 5 bases unmatched. The CDR3 extends over 15 amino acids. The CDR3 DNA is TGCGCCAGCAGCCTGGGACTAGCGGGAGATAGGGAGCTGTTTTTT. Its protein product is CASSLGLAGDRELFF.

The gene calls are TRBV7-2 and TRBJ2-7; weak D call: TRBD2 (6 bases). V was clipped by 1 base and J by 7 bases, with 17 bases between them. Germline V gives CDR1 SGHTA, CDR2 FQGNSA. The CDR3 length is 15 residues. The CDR3, as DNA: TGTGCCAGCAGCTTAGAACGCGGGACCTTTAGAGAGCAGTACTTC. It translates to CASSLERGTFREQYF.

This clone has a single count. This sequence joins TRBV7-9 and TRBJ2-1; TRBD2 is a possible D gene (6 bases). This CDR3 comprises 16 residues. Germline CDR1 reads SEHNR; CDR2 reads FQNEAQ (reference sequence). V lost 0 bases and J 9 bases, leaving 18 bases between the germline ends. CDR3 sequence reads: CASSLAARDWRPEQFF. The CDR3 DNA is TGTGCCAGCAGCTTAGCTGCGAGGGACTGGAGGCCTGAGCAGTTCTTC.

On this clone: At one boundary the junction diverges from the germline segment, which might be a read error. V is TRBV7-7 and J is TRBJ2-1; perhaps TRBD1 as D (6 bases). Germline assignment: CDR1 SSHAT and CDR2 FNYEAQ (reference sequence). The CDR3 totals 17 residues. CDR3 nucleotides: TGTGCTAGCAGCTTAGGGGTGAGAGGGGGTGTTGGCAATGAGCAGTTCTTC. This gives the protein CASSLGVRGGVGNEQFF.

The DNA for the CDR3 is TGCAGCGTTGGGGGGGTTAGCACAGATACGCAGTATTTT. Translation gives CSVGGVSTDTQYF. The V gene is TRBV29-1, the J gene TRBJ2-3, with D perhaps matching TRBD2 (6 bases). Germline assignment: CDR1 SQVTM and CDR2 ANQGSEA. CDR3 length: 13 residues. V gave up 4 bases and J gave up 0 bases, with 8 bases separating them.

The chain couples TRBV9 to TRBJ1-2; no definite D call. Trimming stripped 2 bases from V and 6 bases from J, with 14 bases between. From germline, CDR1 is SGDLS and CDR2 YYNGEE. The CDR3 is 14 amino acids. CDR3: CASSVRPAGDGYTF. The CDR3 nucleotides are TGTGCCAGCAGCGTTCGGCCGGCGGGTGATGGCTACACCTTC.

The J gene is TRBJ2-1, the V gene TRBV5-4; 8 bases fit TRBD2. CDR3 size: 13 residues. Trimming removed 4 bases from V and 6 bases from J; junction bases left unmatched: 3. CDR1 is SGHNT, CDR2 YYREEE, per germline (reference sequence). The CDR3 sequence: CASSLRGGNEQFF. The CDR3 DNA follows: TGTGCCAGCAGCCTCCGGGGGGGCAATGAGCAGTTCTTC.

Here the CDR3 DNA reads TGCGCCAGCAGCCAAGAAGGGACAGGGGGCTATGAGCAGTTCTTC. Protein: CASSQEGTGGYEQFF. This chain connects TRBV4-1 to TRBJ2-1; TRBD1 aligns across 12 bases. J lost 8 bases, V lost 0 bases, and 2 bases had no gene match. This CDR3 contains 15 residues. The germline CDR1 and CDR2 sequences are MGHRA and YSYEKL.

This chain connects TRBV7-3 to TRBJ2-7; 7 positions match TRBD1. The V and J ends lost 1 base and 10 bases, in that order; junction bases with no gene match: 10. This CDR3 contains 14 residues. The germline V gene has CDR1 SGHTA and CDR2 FQGTGA. The CDR3 nucleotides read TGTGCCAGCAGCTTAATGGCAGGGGGATCCTACCAGTACTTC. The encoded protein is CASSLMAGGSYQYF.

The V gene is TRBV5-4, the J gene TRBJ1-1, with D hard to call. This CDR3 has 13 amino acids. Trimming pared 4 bases from V and 1 base from J, leaving 8 bases between. CDR1 SGHNT and CDR2 YYREEE come from the germline V gene (reference sequence). In DNA, the CDR3 is TGTGCCAGCAGCCCCAATCAGAACACTGAAGCTTTCTTT. Amino acids: CASSPNQNTEAFF.

The chain carries TRBV28 and TRBJ1-1, with D perhaps TRBD1 (6 bases). The length of the CDR3 is 14 residues. With 8 bases removed from V and 4 bases from J, the gap between germline ends came to 17 bases. CDR1 and CDR2 from the germline V gene are MDHEN and SYDVKM. The DNA of the CDR3 is TGTGCCAGCGCCCTAACGGGGGGCGGCACTGAAGCTTTCTTT. The encoded protein is CASALTGGGTEAFF.

V is TRBV6-5 and J is TRBJ2-1; tentative D call: TRBD1 (5 bases). The CDR3 length is 15 residues. V dropped 5 bases and J dropped 8 bases, with 19 bases sitting between them. Germline assignment: CDR1 MNHEY and CDR2 SVGAGI. CDR3 region: CASSRTGRSNDEQFF. CDR3 nucleotides: TGTGCCAGCAGTCGAACAGGACGGTCGAATGATGAGCAGTTCTTC.

The chain recombines TRBV6-6 with TRBJ2-7; 8 nucleotides align to TRBD2. Germline values: CDR1 MNHNY, CDR2 SVGAGI (reference sequence). There are 14 residues in the CDR3. Germline trimming cut 6 bases from V and 2 bases from J; bases unmatched to any gene: 6. CDR3 in amino acids: CASRTLAATYEQYF. CDR3 nucleotides: TGTGCCAGCAGGACACTAGCGGCCACCTACGAGCAGTACTTC.

The CDR3 is CASTRPATGELFF. CDR3 DNA: TGTGCCAGCACCCGGCCGGCTACCGGGGAGCTGTTTTTT. This chain uses TRBV5-6 with TRBJ2-2; D remains unclear. The V gene lost 6 bases and the J gene lost 5 bases, with 11 bases spanning the gap. Germline lookup yields CDR1 SGHDT and CDR2 YYEEEE. This CDR3 comprises 13 residues.

The chain employs TRBV7-9 and TRBJ2-2; D may be TRBD2 (6 bases). V dropped 5 bases and J dropped 7 bases, with 11 bases sitting between them. The CDR3 totals 13 residues. Germline CDR1 SEHNR, CDR2 FQNEAQ (reference sequence). CDR3 nucleotide sequence: TGTGCCAGCAGCAGTAGGGGAGGCGGGGAGCTGTTTTTT. Residues: CASSSRGGGELFF.

In this sample, this clone turned up a few times. This rearrangement joins TRBV2 to TRBJ1-1, with unresolved D. Germline values: CDR1 SNHLY, CDR2 FYNNEI. Deletions cut 5 bases from V and 1 base from J, with 8 bases between. The CDR3 length is 13 residues. CDR3 DNA: TGTGCCAGCAGTCTAACAGAGAACACTGAAGCTTTCTTT. As protein: CASSLTENTEAFF.

This rearrangement joins TRBV9 to TRBJ2-2; 9 nucleotides line up with TRBD1. V lost 3 bases to trimming and J lost 6 bases; unmatched junction nucleotides: 3. Per germline, CDR1 SGDLS and CDR2 YYNGEE. The CDR3 has 14 residues. CDR3 loop: CASSATGGPGELFF. The DNA of the CDR3 is TGTGCCAGCAGCGCAACAGGGGGCCCCGGGGAGCTGTTTTTT.

V is TRBV5-1 and J is TRBJ2-7; TRBD1 or TRBD2 may be the D gene (5 bases each). This CDR3 has 14 residues. Germline-derived CDR1 and CDR2 are SGHRS and YFSETQ. V was shortened by 1 base and J by 4 bases, with 12 bases between the two germline ends. This CDR3 reads CASSLRGVEYEQYF. The CDR3, as DNA: TGCGCCAGCAGCTTGAGAGGGGTTGAGTACGAGCAGTACTTC.